A single sample is the source of the 11 T cell receptor beta chains below, sequenced in a study of technical replicates of blood from a few donors. Sequencing used immunoSEQ multiplex PCR; TCRdb keeps in-frame clones, though not all of them. Among 80,000 to 95,000 clones, almost 97% were seen once, and the ten largest hold 0.36%. The sequencing sample was made of T cells isolated from PBMCs. These receptor sequences come from a human donor in good health.

The genes are TRBV30 and TRBJ1-1, with unresolved D. Germline CDR1 GTSNPN, CDR2 SVGIG (reference sequence). The germline V and J ends were trimmed by 3 bases and 6 bases, with 20 bases remaining between them. The length of the CDR3 is 15 residues. In DNA, the CDR3 is TGTGCCTGGAGCCCGAGAAGTTCCGCGGGGTCTGAAGCTTTCTTT. It translates to CAWSPRSSAGSEAFF.

The chain employs TRBV12-5 and TRBJ1-1; D ambiguous. Between the trimmed V and J ends, which lost 3 bases and 5 bases, there was a span of 13 bases. Germline CDR1 reads LGHNT; CDR2 reads FRNRAP. The CDR3 loop spans 14 amino acids. CDR3 DNA sequence: TGTGCTAGTGGTTTACTGAGCTCAGGAACTGAAGCTTTCTTT. It specifies CASGLLSSGTEAFF.

The rearrangement links TRBV2 to TRBJ1-2, with 7 bases matching TRBD1. Germline lookup yields CDR1 SNHLY and CDR2 FYNNEI. This CDR3 has 14 residues. J lost 7 bases, V lost 6 bases, and 11 bases had no gene match. The DNA of the CDR3 is TGTGCCAGCAGAGAAACGACAGGGATGAGTGGCTACACCTTC. It specifies CASRETTGMSGYTF. The entire variable domain, with the rest obtained from reference TRBV2 and TRBJ1-2, is as follows: EPEVTQTPSHQVTQMGQEVILRCVPISNHLYFYWYRQILGQKVEFLVSFYNNEISEKSEIFDDQFSVERPDGSNFTLKIRSTKLEDSAMYFCASRETTGMSGYTFGSGTRLTVV.

CDR3 in amino acids: CASSKGQGKTEAFF. CDR3 DNA sequence: TGTGCCAGCAGCAAAGGACAGGGAAAAACTGAAGCTTTCTTT. This chain connects TRBV27 to TRBJ1-1; 8 positions match TRBD1. CDR1 MNHEY and CDR2 SMNVEV come from the germline V gene (reference sequence). V dropped 6 bases and J dropped 5; count of bases not matched to a gene: 8. The CDR3 contains 14 residues.

The chain employs TRBV15 and TRBJ1-1; possible D gene TRBD1, 5 bases. The CDR3 is made up of 11 amino acids. The germline CDR1 and CDR2 sequences are LNHNV and YYDKDF (reference sequence). V lost 6 bases, J lost 5 bases, and 7 bases lay in between. As DNA, the CDR3 is TGTGCCACCAGGGGGCAAACTGAAGCTTTCTTT. Encoded protein: CATRGQTEAFF.

This rearrangement joins TRBV28 to TRBJ2-1; possible D gene TRBD2, 6 bases. The CDR3 extends over 15 amino acids. V was trimmed by 2 bases and J by 0 bases, leaving 8 bases between them. Germline V gene sequence: CDR1 MDHEN, CDR2 SYDVKM. CDR3 loop: CASSLQTSSYNEQFF. As DNA, the CDR3 is TGTGCCAGCAGTTTACAGACTAGCTCCTACAATGAGCAGTTCTTC.

The chain is built from TRBV29-1 and TRBJ2-2, with D unclear. The germline V gene has CDR1 SQVTM and CDR2 ANQGSEA. CDR3 length equals 11 residues. V gave up 6 bases and J gave up 4 bases, with 6 bases separating them. The CDR3 is CSVGFTGELFF. The CDR3 DNA reads TGCAGCGTGGGCTTCACCGGGGAGCTGTTTTTT.

The chain joins TRBV18 to TRBJ2-1, with 8 bases fitting TRBD1. The CDR3 runs 17 residues. The germline V gene has CDR1 KGHSH and CDR2 LQKENI. V shed 0 bases, J shed 2 bases, and the junction held 6 bases outside the gene matches. The CDR3 nucleotides read TGTGCCAGCTCACCACCCGACAGGGGTACTACCTACAATGAGCAGTTCTTC. It is translated as CASSPPDRGTTYNEQFF.

The V gene is TRBV27, the J gene TRBJ1-1, with D perhaps TRBD1 (5 bases). The CDR3 totals 13 residues. V lost 5 bases to trimming and J lost 4 bases, with 11 bases between them. CDR1 and CDR2 (germline): MNHEY, SMNVEV (reference sequence). The CDR3 sequence is CASSAGSLTEAFF. DNA of the CDR3: TGTGCCAGCAGTGCAGGGTCTCTCACTGAAGCTTTCTTT.

The chain joins TRBV11-3 to TRBJ1-1; 7 bases agree with TRBD1. Germline V lookup: CDR1 SGHNT, CDR2 YENEEA. Losses at the gene ends were 3 bases for V and 4 bases for J; bases not matched to a gene: 5. The CDR3 contains 14 residues. The CDR3 DNA follows: TGTGCCAGCAGCTTTAAGGGGGCGAGCACTGAAGCTTTCTTT. This codes for CASSFKGASTEAFF.

The table lists this clone with a count of one. The V call is TRBV7-9, the J call TRBJ2-1; 7 positions match TRBD2. Unmatched junction bases numbered 13, after V lost 0 bases and J lost 8 bases. There are 17 residues in the CDR3. Looked up from germline, CDR1 is SEHNR and CDR2 is FQNEAQ (reference sequence). CDR3 sequence: CASSLALGLEGKDEQFF. The DNA for the CDR3 is TGTGCCAGCAGCTTAGCGCTCGGACTAGAGGGAAAAGATGAGCAGTTCTTC.